Listed below are T cell receptor beta chains from one sample, sequenced in a study of shared clonotypes between healthy human individuals. Produced via immunoSEQ multiplex PCR; TCRdb's table is partial and in-frame only. Of some 1.5 million clones in the sample, around 98% were seen once. Sequencing was carried out using naive CD4+ T cells sorted from blood. Receptor source: a man aged 30 to 45 in good health. The CDR3 runs from the conserved cysteine through the conserved F or W. The D gene is left open where the match is weak. The size entry is marked missing in some rows and otherwise reads once, few, many or a size class.

d_call: NA; cdr3_length: 14; clone_size: NA; v_call: TRBV4-3; j_call: TRBJ1-5; cdr3_nt: TGCGCCAGCAGCCTCAAGACCTTCGACCAGCCCCAGCATTTT; cdr3_aa: CASSLKTFDQPQHF
d_call: NA; cdr3_length: 13; clone_size: few; v_call: TRBV5-4; j_call: TRBJ1-2; cdr3_nt: TGTGCCAGCAGCCTGGACCGGATCTATGGCTACACCTTC; cdr3_aa: CASSLDRIYGYTF
d_call: NA; cdr3_length: 14; clone_size: NA; v_call: TRBV5-4; j_call: TRBJ2-7; cdr3_nt: TGTGCCAGCAGCCGTGTGCGGGACTCCTACGAGCAGTACTTC; cdr3_aa: CASSRVRDSYEQYF
d_call: NA; cdr3_length: 15; clone_size: once; v_call: TRBV27; j_call: TRBJ2-3; cdr3_nt: TGTGCCAGCAGTTTATTTTCCGGGAGTACAGATACGCAGTATTTT; cdr3_aa: CASSLFSGSTDTQYF
d_call: NA; cdr3_length: 15; clone_size: NA; v_call: TRBV19; j_call: TRBJ2-1; cdr3_nt: TGTGCCAGTAGTATGGGGAGCGGCCCCTACGGTGAGCAGTTCTTC; cdr3_aa: CASSMGSGPYGEQFF
d_call: NA; cdr3_length: 15; clone_size: NA; v_call: TRBV5-1; j_call: TRBJ2-3; cdr3_nt: TGCGCCAGCAGCTTGGAGGGTTTGCGGGCAGATACGCAGTATTTT; cdr3_aa: CASSLEGLRADTQYF
d_call: NA; cdr3_length: 16; clone_size: NA; v_call: TRBV18; j_call: TRBJ2-7; cdr3_nt: TGTGCCAGCTCACCGGTTCTCTCGGGGAACTCCTACGAGCAGTACTTC; cdr3_aa: CASSPVLSGNSYEQYF
d_call: NA; cdr3_length: 15; clone_size: NA; v_call: TRBV7-9; j_call: TRBJ1-1; cdr3_nt: TGTGCCAGCAGCTTCCTTTCAGGGCGCCCCCCTGAAGCTTTCTTT; cdr3_aa: CASSFLSGRPPEAFF
d_call: NA; cdr3_length: 13; clone_size: once; v_call: TRBV30; j_call: TRBJ1-1; cdr3_nt: TGTGCCTGGAGTCTAAGGGGGAACACTGAAGCTTTCTTT; cdr3_aa: CAWSLRGNTEAFF
d_call: NA; cdr3_length: 13; clone_size: NA; v_call: TRBV11-3; j_call: TRBJ2-3; cdr3_nt: TGTGCCAGCAGCTTAAATCCTGGGGATACGCAGTATTTT; cdr3_aa: CASSLNPGDTQYF
d_call: NA; cdr3_length: 14; clone_size: NA; v_call: TRBV28; j_call: TRBJ2-7; cdr3_nt: TGTGCCAGCAGTCCCTCGGGGCCGACCTACGAGCAGTACTTC; cdr3_aa: CASSPSGPTYEQYF
d_call: TRBD2; cdr3_length: 16; clone_size: NA; v_call: TRBV28; j_call: TRBJ2-1; cdr3_nt: TGTGCCAGCAGGATTCTACTAGCGGGAGGGCACAATGAGCAGTTCTTC; cdr3_aa: CASRILLAGGHNEQFF
d_call: TRBD2; cdr3_length: 16; clone_size: NA; v_call: TRBV7-9; j_call: TRBJ2-1; cdr3_nt: TGTGCCAGCAGCTTTAGCGGGAGTAAATCCTACAATGAGCAGTTCTTC; cdr3_aa: CASSFSGSKSYNEQFF